The clone carrying this T cell receptor beta chain has just one count. The antigen is not known. The sample belongs to a study of CD8+ T cells in alopecia areata. Study-level findings and limits: Lesional scalp, notably in alopecia totalis/universalis, had clonality above that of normal scalp. Mice gave a clearer picture of TCR sharing than patients did, possibly for HLA-related reasons.

This CDR3 has 16 residues. Trimming removed 5 bases from V and 0 bases from J, with 11 bases in between. Germline loops: CDR1 LNHDA, CDR2 SQIVND (reference sequence). Extracted RNA was reverse transcribed into cDNA, the sequencing template. TCRdb's table, derived via immunoSEQ multiplex PCR, lists solely in-frame clones and lacks some. The sample has fewer than 250,000 clones; about 53% are singletons. Alopecia areata patients provided lesional scalp punch biopsies and peripheral blood, both collected for the study. The authors sorted CD4+ and CD8+ T cells from PBMCs. The starting material was CD4+ T cells sorted from blood, obtained at week 0. The chain recombines TRBV19 with TRBJ2-6; the D gene is possibly TRBD1 (5 bases). This receptor was taken from a human donor with alopecia areata. The CDR3 loop is CASSVPRDSGANVLTF. The CDR3 DNA reads as TGTGCCAGTAGTGTCCCCAGGGACTCTGGGGCCAACGTCCTGACTTTC. Filled out from reference TRBV19 and TRBJ2-6, the complete variable domain reads DGGITQSPKYLFRKEGQNVTLSCEQNLNHDAMYWYRQDPGQGLRLIYYSQIVNDFQKGDIAEGYSVSREKKESFPLTVTSAQKNPTAFYLCASSVPRDSGANVLTFGAGSRLTVL.